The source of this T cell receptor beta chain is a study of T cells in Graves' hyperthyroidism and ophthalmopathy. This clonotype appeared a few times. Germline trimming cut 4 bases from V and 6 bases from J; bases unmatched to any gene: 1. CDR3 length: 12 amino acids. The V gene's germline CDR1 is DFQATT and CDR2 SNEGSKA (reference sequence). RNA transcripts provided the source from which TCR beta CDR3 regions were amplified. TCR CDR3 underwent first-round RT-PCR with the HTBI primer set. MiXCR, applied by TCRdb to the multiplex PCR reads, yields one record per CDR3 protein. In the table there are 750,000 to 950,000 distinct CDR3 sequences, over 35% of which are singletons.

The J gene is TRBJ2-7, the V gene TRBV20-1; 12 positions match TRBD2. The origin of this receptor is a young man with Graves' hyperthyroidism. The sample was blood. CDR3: CSATGLAGEQYF. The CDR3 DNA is TGCAGTGCTACGGGACTAGCGGGCGAGCAGTACTTC.